The sequence of this T cell receptor (beta chain) was determined in a study of response to subunit inactivated influenza vaccine. This clonotype showed up just a few times. The antigen remains unidentified. Findings and caveats of the study: There was a suggestion from the authors that each seasonal influenza vaccination recruits few new T cells.

Germline-derived CDR1 and CDR2 are SGHAT and FQNNGV. V lost 1 base to trimming and J lost 0 bases, with 16 bases between them. The CDR3 runs to 19 residues. TCRdb re-called the RT-PCR reads through MiXCR, storing one row per CDR3 protein. The profile covers 200,000 to 300,000 distinct CDR3 sequences, with 9% to 15% appearing a single time and 7.8% taken by the ten largest. This chain joins TRBV11-2 and TRBJ2-6; D perhaps matches TRBD1 (6 bases). The TCR originated in a man aged 45-65 years who received an inactivated influenza vaccine. The source was non-naive T cells sorted from PBMCs, collected around 15 days before vaccination. The CDR3 nucleotides read TGTGCCAGCAGCTTAGTAGCCCGTCAGGGGTACTCTGGGGCCAACGTCCTGACTTTC. This encodes CASSLVARQGYSGANVLTF. The whole variable domain, filled in from reference TRBV11-2 and TRBJ2-6, reads EAGVAQSPRYKIIEKRQSVAFWCNPISGHATLYWYQQILGQGPKLLIQFQNNGVVDDSQLPKDRFSAERLKGVDSTLKIQPAKLEDSAVYLCASSLVARQGYSGANVLTFGAGSRLTVL.